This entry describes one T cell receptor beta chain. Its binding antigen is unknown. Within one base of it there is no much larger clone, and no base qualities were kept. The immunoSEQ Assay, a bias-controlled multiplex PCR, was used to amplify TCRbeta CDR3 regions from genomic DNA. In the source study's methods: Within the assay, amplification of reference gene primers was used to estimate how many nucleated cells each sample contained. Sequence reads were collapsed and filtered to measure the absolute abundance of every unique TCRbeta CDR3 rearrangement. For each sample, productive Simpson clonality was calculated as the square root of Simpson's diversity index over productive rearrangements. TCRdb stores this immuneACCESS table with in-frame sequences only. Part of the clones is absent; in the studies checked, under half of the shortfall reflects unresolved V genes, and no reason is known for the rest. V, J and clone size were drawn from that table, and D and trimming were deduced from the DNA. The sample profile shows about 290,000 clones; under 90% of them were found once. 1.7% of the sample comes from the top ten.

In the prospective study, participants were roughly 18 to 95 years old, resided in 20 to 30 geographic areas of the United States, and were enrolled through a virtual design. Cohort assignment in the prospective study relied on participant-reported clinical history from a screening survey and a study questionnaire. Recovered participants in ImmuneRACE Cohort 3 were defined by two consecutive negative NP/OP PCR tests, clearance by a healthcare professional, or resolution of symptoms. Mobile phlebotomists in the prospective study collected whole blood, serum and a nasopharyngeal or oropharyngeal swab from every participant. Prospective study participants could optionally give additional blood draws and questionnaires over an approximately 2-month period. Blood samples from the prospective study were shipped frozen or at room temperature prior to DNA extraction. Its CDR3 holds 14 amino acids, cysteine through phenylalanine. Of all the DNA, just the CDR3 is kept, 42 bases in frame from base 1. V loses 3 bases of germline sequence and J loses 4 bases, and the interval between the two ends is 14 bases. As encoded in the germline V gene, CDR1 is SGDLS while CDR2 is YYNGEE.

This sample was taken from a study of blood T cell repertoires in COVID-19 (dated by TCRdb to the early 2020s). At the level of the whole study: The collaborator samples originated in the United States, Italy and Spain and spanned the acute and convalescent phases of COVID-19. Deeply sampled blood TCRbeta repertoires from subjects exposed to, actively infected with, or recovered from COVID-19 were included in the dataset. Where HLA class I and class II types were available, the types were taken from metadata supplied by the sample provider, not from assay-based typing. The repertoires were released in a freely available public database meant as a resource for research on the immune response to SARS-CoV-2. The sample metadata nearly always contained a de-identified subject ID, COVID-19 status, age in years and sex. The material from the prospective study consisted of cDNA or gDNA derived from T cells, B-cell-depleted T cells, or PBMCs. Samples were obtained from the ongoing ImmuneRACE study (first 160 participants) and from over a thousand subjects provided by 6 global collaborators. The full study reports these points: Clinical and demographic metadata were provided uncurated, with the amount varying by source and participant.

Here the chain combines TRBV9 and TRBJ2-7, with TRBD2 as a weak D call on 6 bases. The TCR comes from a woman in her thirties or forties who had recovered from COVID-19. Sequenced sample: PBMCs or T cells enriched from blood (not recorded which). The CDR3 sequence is CASSAGGPQYEQYF. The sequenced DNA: TGTGCCAGCAGCGCAGGAGGGCCCCAATACGAGCAGTACTTC.